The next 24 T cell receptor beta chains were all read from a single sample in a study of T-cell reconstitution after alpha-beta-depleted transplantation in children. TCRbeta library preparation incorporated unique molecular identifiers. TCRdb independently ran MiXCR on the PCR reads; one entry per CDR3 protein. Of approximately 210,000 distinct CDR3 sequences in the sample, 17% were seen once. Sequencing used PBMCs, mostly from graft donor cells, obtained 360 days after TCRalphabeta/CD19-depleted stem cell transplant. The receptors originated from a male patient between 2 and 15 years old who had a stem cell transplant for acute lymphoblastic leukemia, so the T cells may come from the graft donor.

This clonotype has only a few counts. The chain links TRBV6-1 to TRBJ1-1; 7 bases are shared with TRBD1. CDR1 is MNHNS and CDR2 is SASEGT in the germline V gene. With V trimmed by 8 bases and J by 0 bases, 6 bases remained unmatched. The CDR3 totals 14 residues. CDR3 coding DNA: TGTGCCAGCGGAAAGGACAGGTTGAACACTGAAGCTTTCTTT. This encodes CASGKDRLNTEAFF.

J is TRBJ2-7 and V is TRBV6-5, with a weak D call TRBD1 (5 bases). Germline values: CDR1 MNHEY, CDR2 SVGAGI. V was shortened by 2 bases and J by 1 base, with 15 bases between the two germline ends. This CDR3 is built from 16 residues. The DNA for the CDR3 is TGTGCCAGCAGTTACACCCCCGCAGGGATTTCCTACGAGCAGTACTTC. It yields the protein CASSYTPAGISYEQYF.

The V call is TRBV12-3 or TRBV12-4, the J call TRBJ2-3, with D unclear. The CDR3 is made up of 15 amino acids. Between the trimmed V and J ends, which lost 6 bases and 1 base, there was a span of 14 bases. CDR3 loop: CASSAEGRRTDTQYF. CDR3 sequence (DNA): TGTGCCAGCAGCGCGGAAGGACGGCGCACAGATACGCAGTATTTT.

This chain's CDR3 is CSVFRAGAKNIQYF. DNA of the CDR3: TGCAGCGTTTTCAGGGCCGGGGCCAAAAACATTCAGTACTTC. The chain combines TRBV29-1 with TRBJ2-4, with D possibly TRBD1 on 5 matching bases. The CDR3 consists of 14 residues. The germline CDR1 and CDR2 sequences are SQVTM and ANQGSEA. The V end lost 5 bases, the J end lost 1 base, and 12 bases lay between the germline ends.

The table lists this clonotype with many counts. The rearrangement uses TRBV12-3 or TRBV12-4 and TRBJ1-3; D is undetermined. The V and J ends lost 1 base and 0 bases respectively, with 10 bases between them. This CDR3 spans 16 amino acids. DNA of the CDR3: TGTGCCAGCAGTTTAGGGACTCCTGACTCTGGAAACACCATATATTTT. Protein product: CASSLGTPDSGNTIYF.

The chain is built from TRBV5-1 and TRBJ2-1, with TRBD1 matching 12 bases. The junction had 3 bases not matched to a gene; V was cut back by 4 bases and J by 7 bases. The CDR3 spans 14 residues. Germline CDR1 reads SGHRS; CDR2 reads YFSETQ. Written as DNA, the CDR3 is TGCGCCAGCAGCCGGGACAGGGGGCTGAATGAGCAGTTCTTC. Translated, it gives CASSRDRGLNEQFF.

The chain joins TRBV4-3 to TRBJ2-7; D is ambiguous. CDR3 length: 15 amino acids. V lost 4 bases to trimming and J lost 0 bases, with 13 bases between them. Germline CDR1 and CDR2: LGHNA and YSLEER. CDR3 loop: CASSPDFPSSYEQYF. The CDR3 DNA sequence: TGCGCCAGCAGCCCTGACTTCCCGAGCTCCTACGAGCAGTACTTC.

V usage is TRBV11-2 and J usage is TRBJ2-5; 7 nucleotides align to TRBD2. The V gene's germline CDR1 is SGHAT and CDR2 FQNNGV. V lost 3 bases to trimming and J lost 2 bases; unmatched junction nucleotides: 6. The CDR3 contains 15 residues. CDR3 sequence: CASSLFSGVQETQYF. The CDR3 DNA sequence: TGTGCCAGCAGCTTGTTCAGCGGGGTTCAAGAGACCCAGTACTTC.

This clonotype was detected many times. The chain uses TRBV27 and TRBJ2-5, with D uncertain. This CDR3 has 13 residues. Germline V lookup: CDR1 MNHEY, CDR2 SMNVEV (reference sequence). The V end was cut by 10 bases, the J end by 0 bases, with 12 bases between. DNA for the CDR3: TGTGCCACGAGCAAGGCTAACCAAGAGACCCAGTACTTC. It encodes CATSKANQETQYF.

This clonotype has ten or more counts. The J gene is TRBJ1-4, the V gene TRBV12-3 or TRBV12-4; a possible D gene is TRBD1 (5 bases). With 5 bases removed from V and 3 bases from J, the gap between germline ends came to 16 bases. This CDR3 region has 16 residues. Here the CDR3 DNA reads TGTGCCAGCAGTCCAGGGTTAGGTCGGGCTAATGAAAAACTGTTTTTT. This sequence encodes CASSPGLGRANEKLFF.

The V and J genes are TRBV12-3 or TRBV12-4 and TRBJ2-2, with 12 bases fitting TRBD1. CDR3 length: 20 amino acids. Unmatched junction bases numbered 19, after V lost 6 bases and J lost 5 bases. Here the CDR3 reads CASRPPGVTGTGGRTGELFF. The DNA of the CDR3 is TGTGCCAGCAGGCCTCCGGGGGTTACCGGGACAGGGGGCAGGACCGGGGAGCTGTTTTTT.

Here the CDR3 DNA reads TGCGCCAGCAGCCAGACAAAGGGACAGACCTACGAGCAGTACTTC. This encodes CASSQTKGQTYEQYF. The chain joins TRBV5-1 to TRBJ2-7; the match to TRBD1 covers 7 bases. This CDR3 spans 15 amino acids. In germline, CDR1 is SGHRS, CDR2 YFSETQ. Losses at the gene ends were 4 bases for V and 2 bases for J; bases not matched to a gene: 9.

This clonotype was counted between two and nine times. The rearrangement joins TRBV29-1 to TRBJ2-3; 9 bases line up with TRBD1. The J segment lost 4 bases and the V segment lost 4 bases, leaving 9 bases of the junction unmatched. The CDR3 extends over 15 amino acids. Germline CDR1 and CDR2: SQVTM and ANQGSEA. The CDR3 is CSVAYTGGGADTQYF. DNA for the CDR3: TGCAGCGTTGCATATACAGGGGGCGGGGCAGATACGCAGTATTTT.

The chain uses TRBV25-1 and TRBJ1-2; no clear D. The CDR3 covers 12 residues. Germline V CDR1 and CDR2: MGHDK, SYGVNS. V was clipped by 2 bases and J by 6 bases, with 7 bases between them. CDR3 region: CASSENADGYTF. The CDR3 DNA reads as TGTGCCAGCAGTGAAAATGCAGATGGCTACACCTTC.

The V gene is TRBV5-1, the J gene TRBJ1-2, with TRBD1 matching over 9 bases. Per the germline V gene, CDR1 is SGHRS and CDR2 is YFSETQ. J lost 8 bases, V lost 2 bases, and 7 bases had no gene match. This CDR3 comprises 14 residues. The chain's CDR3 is CASSFGTGNGGYTF. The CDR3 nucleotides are TGCGCCAGCAGCTTTGGGACAGGGAACGGGGGCTACACCTTC.

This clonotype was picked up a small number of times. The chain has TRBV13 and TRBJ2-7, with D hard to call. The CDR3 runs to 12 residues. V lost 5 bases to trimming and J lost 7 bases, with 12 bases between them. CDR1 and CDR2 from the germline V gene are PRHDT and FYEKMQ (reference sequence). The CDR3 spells CASSLGREEQYF. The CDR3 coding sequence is TGTGCCAGCAGCCTGGGTCGTGAAGAGCAGTACTTC.

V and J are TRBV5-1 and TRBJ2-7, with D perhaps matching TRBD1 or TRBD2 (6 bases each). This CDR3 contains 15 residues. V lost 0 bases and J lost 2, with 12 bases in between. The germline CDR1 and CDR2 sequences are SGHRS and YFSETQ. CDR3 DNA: TGCGCCAGCAGCTTGGAACGGGGGACAACCTACGAGCAGTACTTC. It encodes CASSLERGTTYEQYF.

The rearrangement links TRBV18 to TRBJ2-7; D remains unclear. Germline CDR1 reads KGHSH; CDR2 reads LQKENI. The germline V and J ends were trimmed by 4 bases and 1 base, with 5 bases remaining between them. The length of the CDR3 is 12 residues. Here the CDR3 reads CASSLQSYEQYF. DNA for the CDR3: TGTGCCAGCTCACTCCAGTCCTACGAGCAGTACTTC.

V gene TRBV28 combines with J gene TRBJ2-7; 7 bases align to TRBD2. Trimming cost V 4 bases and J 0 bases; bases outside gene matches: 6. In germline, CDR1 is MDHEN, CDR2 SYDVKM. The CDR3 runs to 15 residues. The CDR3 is CASSWGGISSYEQYF. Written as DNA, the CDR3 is TGTGCCAGCAGTTGGGGGGGGATAAGCTCCTACGAGCAGTACTTC.

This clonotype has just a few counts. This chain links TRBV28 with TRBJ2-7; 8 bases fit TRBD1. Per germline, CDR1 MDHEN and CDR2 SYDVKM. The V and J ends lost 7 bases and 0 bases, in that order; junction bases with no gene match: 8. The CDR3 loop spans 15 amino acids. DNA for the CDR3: TGTGCCAGCACCCTGGGACAGGTCAGCTCCTACGAGCAGTACTTC. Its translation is CASTLGQVSSYEQYF.

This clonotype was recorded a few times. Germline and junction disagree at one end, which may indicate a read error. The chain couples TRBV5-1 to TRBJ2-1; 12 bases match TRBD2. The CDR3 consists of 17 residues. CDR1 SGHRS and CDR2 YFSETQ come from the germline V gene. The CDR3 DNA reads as TGCGCCAGCAACTTGTTGTCTAGCGGGGGGGCCGGGAATGAGCAGTTCTTC. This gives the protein CASNLLSSGGAGNEQFF.

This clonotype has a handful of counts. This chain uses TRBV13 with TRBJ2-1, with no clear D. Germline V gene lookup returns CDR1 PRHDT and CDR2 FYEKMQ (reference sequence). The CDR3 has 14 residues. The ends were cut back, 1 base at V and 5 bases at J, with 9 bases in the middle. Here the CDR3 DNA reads TGTGCCAGCAGCTTAGTAGTTCCCCACAATGAGCAGTTCTTC. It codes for CASSLVVPHNEQFF.

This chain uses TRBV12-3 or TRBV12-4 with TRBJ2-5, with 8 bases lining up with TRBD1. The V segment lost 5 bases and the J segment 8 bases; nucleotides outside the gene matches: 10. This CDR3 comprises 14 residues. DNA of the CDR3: TGTGCCAGCAGTCCAAGGACAGGGTTAAGTACCCAGTACTTC. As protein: CASSPRTGLSTQYF.

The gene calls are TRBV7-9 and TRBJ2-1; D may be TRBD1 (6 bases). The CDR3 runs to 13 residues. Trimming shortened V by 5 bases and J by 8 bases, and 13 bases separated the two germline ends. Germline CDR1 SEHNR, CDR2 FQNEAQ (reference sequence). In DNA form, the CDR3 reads TGTGCCAGCAGCCAACAGGGCTGGGATGAGCAGTTCTTC. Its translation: CASSQQGWDEQFF.